The following is a T cell receptor (beta chain) sequence with its context. This CDR3 region has 11 residues. V dropped 6 bases and J dropped 8 bases, with 8 bases sitting between them. The sample comes from a study of blood T cell repertoires in COVID-19. As for the study in general: Whether acute or convalescent, the COVID-19 samples came from the United States, Italy and Spain. The analysed material was cDNA or gDNA that came from T cells, B-cell-depleted T cells, or PBMCs.

Original analysis: Reference gene primer amplification yielded estimated nucleated cell counts. The data were produced by immunoSEQ multiplex PCR, yet TCRdb's version contains in-frame clones alone and is incomplete. V, J and clone size reflect that table, while D and trimming were determined from the DNA. The sample has 250,000 or so clones, 82% seen once. V usage is TRBV12-3 or TRBV12-4 and J usage is TRBJ1-3, with D hard to call. Sequenced sample: peripheral blood. The origin of this receptor is a woman in her sixties or seventies with acute or convalescent COVID-19. Here the CDR3 reads CASSRPYTIYF. The CDR3 DNA reads TGTGCCAGCAGCCGTCCCTACACCATATATTTT.